This TCR beta chain was obtained from a study of blood T cell repertoires in COVID-19. Study context: Italy, Spain and the United States were the sources of the convalescent and acute COVID-19 samples. T cells, B-cell-depleted T cells, or PBMCs supplied cDNA or gDNA.

In the authors' workflow: Estimation of nucleated cell counts relied on the amplification of reference gene primers. Profiled with immunoSEQ multiplex PCR; TCRdb holds only in-frame clones, not every one. V, J and clone size were drawn from that table, and D and trimming were deduced from the DNA. This table has 150,000 to 200,000 clones, about four fifths appearing once. It was during active infection that Seattle patients were enrolled and then longitudinally followed. Per the germline V gene, CDR1 is SGHTA and CDR2 is FQGNSA. Trimming removed 5 bases at V and 5 bases at J, with 21 bases between. The CDR3 has 16 amino acids.

The chain joins TRBV7-2 to TRBJ1-1; D is unclear. The source material was peripheral blood. The sequence derives from an elderly woman with COVID-19, enrolled during active disease. Here the CDR3 DNA reads TGTGCCAGCAGCCCGAGGGCCGTTGGGCAGACGACTGAAGCTTTCTTT. As protein: CASSPRAVGQTTEAFF.